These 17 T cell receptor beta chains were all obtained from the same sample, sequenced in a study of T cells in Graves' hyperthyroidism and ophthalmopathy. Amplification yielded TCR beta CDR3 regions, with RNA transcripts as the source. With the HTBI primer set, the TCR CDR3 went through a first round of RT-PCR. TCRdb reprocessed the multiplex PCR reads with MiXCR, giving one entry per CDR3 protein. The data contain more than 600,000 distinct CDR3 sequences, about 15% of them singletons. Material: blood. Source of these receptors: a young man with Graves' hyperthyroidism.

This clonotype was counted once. CDR3 nucleotide sequence: TGTGCCAGCAGGGTCGGGCAGCCCCAGCATTTT. Residues: CASRVGQPQHF. The chain couples TRBV2 to TRBJ1-5; D ambiguous. This CDR3 spans 11 amino acids. Between the trimmed V and J ends, which lost 6 bases and 7 bases, there was a span of 7 bases. Germline-derived CDR1 and CDR2 are SNHLY and FYNNEI.

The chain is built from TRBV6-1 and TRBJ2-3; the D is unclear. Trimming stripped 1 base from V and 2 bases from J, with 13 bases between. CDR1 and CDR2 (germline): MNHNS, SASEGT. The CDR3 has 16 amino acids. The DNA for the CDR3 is TGTGCCAGCAGTGAAGACGTTAGACCGTCCACAGATACGCAGTATTTT. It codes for CASSEDVRPSTDTQYF.

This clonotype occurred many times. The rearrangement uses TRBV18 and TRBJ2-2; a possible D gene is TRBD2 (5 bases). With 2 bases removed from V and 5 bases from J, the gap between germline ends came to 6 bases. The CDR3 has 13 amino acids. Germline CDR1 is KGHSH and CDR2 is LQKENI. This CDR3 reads CASSPEGTGELFF. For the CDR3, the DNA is TGTGCCAGCTCACCAGAGGGAACCGGGGAGCTGTTTTTT.

The chain's CDR3 is CASSLLTGEITEAFF. CDR3 DNA: TGTGCCAGCAGTTTACTGACAGGGGAGATCACTGAAGCTTTCTTT. The genes are TRBV13 and TRBJ1-1; 8 bases map to TRBD1. Germline values: CDR1 PRHDT, CDR2 FYEKMQ (reference sequence). This CDR3 comprises 15 residues. Trimming cost V 6 bases and J 4 bases; bases outside gene matches: 10.

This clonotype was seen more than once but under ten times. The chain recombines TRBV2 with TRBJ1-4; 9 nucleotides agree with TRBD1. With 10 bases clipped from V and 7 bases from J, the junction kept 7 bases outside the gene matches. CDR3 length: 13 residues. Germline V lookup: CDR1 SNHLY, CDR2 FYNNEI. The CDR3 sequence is CATSGQGREKLFF. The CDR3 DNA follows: TGTGCCACCTCGGGACAGGGCCGTGAAAAACTGTTTTTT.

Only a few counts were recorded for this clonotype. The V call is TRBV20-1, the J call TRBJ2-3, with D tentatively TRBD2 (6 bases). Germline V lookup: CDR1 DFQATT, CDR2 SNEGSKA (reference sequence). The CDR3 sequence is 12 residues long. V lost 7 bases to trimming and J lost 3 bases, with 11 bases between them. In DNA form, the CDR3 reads TGCAGTGTAGCGGAGAGGACAGATACGCAGTATTTT. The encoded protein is CSVAERTDTQYF.

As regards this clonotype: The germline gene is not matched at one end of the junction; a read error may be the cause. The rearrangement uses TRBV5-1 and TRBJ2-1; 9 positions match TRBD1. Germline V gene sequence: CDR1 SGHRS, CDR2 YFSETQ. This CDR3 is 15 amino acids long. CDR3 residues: CASSAGTGLYNEQFF. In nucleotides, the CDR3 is TGTGCCAGCAGCGCCGGGACAGGGCTATACAATGAGCAGTTCTTC.

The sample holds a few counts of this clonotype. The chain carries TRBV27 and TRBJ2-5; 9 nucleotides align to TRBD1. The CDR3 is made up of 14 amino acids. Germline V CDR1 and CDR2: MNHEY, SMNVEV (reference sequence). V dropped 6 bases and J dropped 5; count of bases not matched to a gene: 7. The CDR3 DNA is TGTGCCAGCAGACAGGGGGCAGGGTGGGAGACCCAGTACTTC. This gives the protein CASRQGAGWETQYF.

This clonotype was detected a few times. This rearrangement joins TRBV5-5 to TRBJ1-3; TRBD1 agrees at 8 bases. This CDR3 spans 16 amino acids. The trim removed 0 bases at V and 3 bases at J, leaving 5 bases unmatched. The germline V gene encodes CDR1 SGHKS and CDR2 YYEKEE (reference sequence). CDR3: CASSLGQGQVGNTIYF. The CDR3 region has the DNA TGTGCCAGCAGCTTGGGACAGGGGCAAGTTGGAAACACCATATATTTT.

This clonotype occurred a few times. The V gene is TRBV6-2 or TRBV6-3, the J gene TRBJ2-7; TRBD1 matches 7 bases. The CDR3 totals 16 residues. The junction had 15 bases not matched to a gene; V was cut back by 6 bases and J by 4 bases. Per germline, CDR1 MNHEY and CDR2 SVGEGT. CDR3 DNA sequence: TGTGCCAGCAGCGGCGACCTCGGGACAGCTCTTTACGAGCAGTACTTC. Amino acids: CASSGDLGTALYEQYF.

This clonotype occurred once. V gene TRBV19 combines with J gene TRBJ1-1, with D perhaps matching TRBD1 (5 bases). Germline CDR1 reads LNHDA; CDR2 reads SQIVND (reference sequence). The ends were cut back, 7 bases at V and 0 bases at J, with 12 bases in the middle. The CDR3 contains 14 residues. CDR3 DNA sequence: TGTGCCAGTACCCCGGGACCGGTGAACACTGAAGCTTTCTTT. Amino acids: CASTPGPVNTEAFF.

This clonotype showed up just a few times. Here the CDR3 reads CASSLFRVADEAFF. The CDR3 bases are TGCGCCAGCAGCTTGTTCCGGGTAGCAGACGAAGCTTTCTTT. V gene TRBV5-1 combines with J gene TRBJ1-1; no reliable D call. The CDR3 is made up of 14 amino acids. From germline, CDR1 is SGHRS and CDR2 YFSETQ. The ends were cut back, 1 base at V and 8 bases at J, with 15 bases in the middle.

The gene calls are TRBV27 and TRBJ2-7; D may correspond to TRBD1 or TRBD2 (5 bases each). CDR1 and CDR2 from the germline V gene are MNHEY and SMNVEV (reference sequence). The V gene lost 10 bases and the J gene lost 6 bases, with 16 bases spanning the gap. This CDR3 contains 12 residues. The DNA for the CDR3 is TGTGCCACCCTATCTCGGGGCGGCGAGCAGTACTTC. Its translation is CATLSRGGEQYF.

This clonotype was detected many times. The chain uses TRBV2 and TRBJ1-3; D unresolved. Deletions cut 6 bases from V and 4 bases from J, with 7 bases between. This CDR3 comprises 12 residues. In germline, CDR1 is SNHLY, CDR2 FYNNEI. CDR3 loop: CASRVGGNTIYF. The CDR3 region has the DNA TGTGCCAGCAGGGTCGGCGGAAACACCATATATTTT.

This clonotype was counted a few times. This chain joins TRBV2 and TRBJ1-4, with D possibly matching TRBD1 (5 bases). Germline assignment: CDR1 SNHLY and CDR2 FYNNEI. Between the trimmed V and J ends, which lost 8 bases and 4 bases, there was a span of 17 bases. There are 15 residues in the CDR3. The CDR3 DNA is TGTGCCAGCCGGAGGGACGGGCTTTTTAATGAAAAACTGTTTTTT. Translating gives CASRRDGLFNEKLFF.

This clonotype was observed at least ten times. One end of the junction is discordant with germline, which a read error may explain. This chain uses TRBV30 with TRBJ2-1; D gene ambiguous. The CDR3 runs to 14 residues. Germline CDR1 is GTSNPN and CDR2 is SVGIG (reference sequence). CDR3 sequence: CAWGVSNNAYEQFF. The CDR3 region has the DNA TGTGCCTGGGGTGTGTCGAATAACGCATATGAGCAGTTCTTC.

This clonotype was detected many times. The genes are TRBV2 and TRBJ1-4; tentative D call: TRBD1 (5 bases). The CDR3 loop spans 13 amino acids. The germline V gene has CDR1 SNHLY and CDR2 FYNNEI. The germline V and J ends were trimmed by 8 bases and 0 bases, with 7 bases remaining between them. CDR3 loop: CASRGATNEKLFF. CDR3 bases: TGTGCCAGCCGGGGGGCAACTAATGAAAAACTGTTTTTT.